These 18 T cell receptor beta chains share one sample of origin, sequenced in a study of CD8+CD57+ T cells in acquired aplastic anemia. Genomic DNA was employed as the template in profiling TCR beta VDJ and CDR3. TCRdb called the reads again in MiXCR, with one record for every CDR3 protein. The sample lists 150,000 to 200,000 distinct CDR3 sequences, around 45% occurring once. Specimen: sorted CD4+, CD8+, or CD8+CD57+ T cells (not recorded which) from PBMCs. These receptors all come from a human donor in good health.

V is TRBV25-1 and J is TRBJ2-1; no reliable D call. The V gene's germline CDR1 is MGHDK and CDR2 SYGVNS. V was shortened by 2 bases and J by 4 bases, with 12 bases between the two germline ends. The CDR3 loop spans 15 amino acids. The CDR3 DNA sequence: TGTGCCAGCAGTGAAGGTAGTTCCGCTTACAATGAGCAGTTCTTC. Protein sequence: CASSEGSSAYNEQFF.

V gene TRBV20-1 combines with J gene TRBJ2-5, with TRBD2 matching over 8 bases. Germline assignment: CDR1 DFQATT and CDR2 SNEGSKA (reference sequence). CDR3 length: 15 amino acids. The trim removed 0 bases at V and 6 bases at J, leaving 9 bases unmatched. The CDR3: CSAREPGGGGKTQYF. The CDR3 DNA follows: TGCAGTGCTAGAGAGCCCGGGGGGGGCGGGAAGACCCAGTACTTC.

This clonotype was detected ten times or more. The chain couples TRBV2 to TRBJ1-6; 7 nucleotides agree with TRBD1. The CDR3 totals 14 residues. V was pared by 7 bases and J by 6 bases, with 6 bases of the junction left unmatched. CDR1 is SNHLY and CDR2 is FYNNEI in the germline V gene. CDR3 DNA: TGTGCCAGCATGAGGGGACAGCTTAATTCACCCCTCCACTTT. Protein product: CASMRGQLNSPLHF.

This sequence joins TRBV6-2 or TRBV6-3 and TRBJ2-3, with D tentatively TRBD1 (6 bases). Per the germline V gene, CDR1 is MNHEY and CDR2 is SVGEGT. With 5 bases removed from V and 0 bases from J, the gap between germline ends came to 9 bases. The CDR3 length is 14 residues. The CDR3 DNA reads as TGTGCCAGCAGTCAGGGACACAGCACAGATACGCAGTATTTT. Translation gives CASSQGHSTDTQYF.

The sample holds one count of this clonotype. The CDR3 nucleotides read TGCAGTGCTAGCCCCCCGGGGGGAGGGACCCAGTACTTC. Translation gives CSASPPGGGTQYF. The rearrangement links TRBV20-1 to TRBJ2-5; 7 bases line up with TRBD2. The CDR3 covers 13 residues. CDR1 is DFQATT, CDR2 SNEGSKA, per germline (reference sequence). The V segment lost 3 bases and the J segment 7 bases; nucleotides outside the gene matches: 8.

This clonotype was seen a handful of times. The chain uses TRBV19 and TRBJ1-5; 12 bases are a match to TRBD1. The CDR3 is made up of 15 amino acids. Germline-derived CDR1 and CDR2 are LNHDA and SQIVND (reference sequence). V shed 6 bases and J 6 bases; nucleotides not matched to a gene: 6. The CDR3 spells CASSAGQGAGQPQHF. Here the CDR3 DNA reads TGTGCCAGTAGCGCGGGACAGGGGGCCGGTCAGCCCCAGCATTTT.

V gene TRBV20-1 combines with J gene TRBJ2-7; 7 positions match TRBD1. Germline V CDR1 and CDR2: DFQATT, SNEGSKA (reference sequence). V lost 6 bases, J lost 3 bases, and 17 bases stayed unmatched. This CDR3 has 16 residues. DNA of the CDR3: TGCAGTGCCCCGCCTCGAACGGGACAGAACTTCTACGAGCAGTACTTC. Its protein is CSAPPRTGQNFYEQYF.

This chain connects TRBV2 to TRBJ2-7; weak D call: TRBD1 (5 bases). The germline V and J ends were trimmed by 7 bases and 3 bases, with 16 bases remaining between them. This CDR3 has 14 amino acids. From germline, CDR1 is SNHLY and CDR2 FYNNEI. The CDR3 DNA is TGTGCCAGCAACCATGACAGAACCAACTACGAGCAGTACTTC. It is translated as CASNHDRTNYEQYF.

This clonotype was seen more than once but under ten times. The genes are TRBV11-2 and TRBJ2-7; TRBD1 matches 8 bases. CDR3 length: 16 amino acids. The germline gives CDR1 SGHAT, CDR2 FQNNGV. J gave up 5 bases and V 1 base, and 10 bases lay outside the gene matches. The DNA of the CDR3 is TGTGCCAGCAGCTTAGGGGCCGGGACAGGTTTCAACGAGCAGTACTTC. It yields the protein CASSLGAGTGFNEQYF. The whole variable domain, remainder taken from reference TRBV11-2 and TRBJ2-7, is EAGVAQSPRYKIIEKRQSVAFWCNPISGHATLYWYQQILGQGPKLLIQFQNNGVVDDSQLPKDRFSAERLKGVDSTLKIQPAKLEDSAVYLCASSLGAGTGFNEQYFGPGTRLTVT.

CDR3 protein: CASHPSQGVSSNSPLHF. The CDR3 DNA follows: TGTGCCAGCCATCCTAGCCAGGGTGTCAGCTCCAATTCACCCCTCCACTTT. The rearrangement uses TRBV28 and TRBJ1-6; D is perhaps TRBD1 (5 bases). CDR3 length equals 17 residues. The germline CDR1 and CDR2 sequences are MDHEN and SYDVKM. Trimming removed 8 bases from V and 7 bases from J, with 24 bases in between. The full variable domain, rest sourced from reference TRBV28 and TRBJ1-6, is DVKVTQSSRYLVKRTGEKVFLECVQDMDHENMFWYRQDPGLGLRLIYFSYDVKMKEKGDIPEGYSVSREKKERFSLILESASTNQTSMYLCASHPSQGVSSNSPLHFGNGTRLTVT.

For the CDR3, the DNA is TGTGCCAGCAGTGACTCCACCAGGGGAGCCAGAGAGCAGTACTTC. It yields the protein CASSDSTRGAREQYF. The rearrangement links TRBV25-1 to TRBJ2-7; possible D gene TRBD1, 6 bases. The germline gives CDR1 MGHDK, CDR2 SYGVNS. Trimming took 3 bases from V and 7 from J, leaving 19 bases between them. The CDR3 is 15 amino acids.

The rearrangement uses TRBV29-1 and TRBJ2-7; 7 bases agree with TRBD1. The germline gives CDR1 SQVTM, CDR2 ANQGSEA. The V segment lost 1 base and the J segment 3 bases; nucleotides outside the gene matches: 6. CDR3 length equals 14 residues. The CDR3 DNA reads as TGCAGCGTTGAAGCCGGGACAGTCAACTACGAGCAGTACTTC. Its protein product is CSVEAGTVNYEQYF.

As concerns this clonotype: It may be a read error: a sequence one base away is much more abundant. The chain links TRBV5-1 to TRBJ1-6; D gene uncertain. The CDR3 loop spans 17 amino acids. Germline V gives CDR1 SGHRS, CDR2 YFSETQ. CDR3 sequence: CAGSLEGTNPIYSPLHF. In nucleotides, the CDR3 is TGCGCCGGCAGCTTGGAGGGCACTAACCCTATTTATTCACCCCTCCACTTT.

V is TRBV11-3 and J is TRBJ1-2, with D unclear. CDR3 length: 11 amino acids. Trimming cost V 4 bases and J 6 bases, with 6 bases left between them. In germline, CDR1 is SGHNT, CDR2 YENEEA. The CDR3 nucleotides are TGTGCCAGCAGCTCCCGGGATGGCTACACCTTC. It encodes CASSSRDGYTF.

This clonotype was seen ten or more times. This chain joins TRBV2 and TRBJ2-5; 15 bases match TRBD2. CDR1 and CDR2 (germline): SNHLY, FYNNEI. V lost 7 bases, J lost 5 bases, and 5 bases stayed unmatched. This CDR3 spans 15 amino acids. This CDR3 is CASTGLAGGQETQYF. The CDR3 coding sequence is TGTGCCAGCACTGGACTAGCGGGGGGGCAGGAGACCCAGTACTTC.

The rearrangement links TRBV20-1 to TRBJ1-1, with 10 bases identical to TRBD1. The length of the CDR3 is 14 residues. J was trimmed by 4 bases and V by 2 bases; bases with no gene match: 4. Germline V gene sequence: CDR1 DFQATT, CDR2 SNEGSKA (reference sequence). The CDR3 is CSARPGTGATEAFF. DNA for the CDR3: TGCAGTGCTAGACCAGGGACAGGGGCCACTGAAGCTTTCTTT.

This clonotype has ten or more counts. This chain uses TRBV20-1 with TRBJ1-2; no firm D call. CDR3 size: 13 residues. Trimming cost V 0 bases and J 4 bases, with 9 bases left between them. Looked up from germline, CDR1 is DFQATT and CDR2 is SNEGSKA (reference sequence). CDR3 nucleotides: TGCAGTGCTAGAGATTCCCCCAGCTATGGCTACACCTTC. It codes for CSARDSPSYGYTF.

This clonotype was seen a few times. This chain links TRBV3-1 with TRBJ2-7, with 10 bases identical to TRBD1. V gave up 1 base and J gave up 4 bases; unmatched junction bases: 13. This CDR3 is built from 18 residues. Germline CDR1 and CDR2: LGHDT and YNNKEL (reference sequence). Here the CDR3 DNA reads TGTGCCAGCAGCCAAGTGGGGGGCTCCGGGACAGGGGAATACGAGCAGTACTTC. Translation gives CASSQVGGSGTGEYEQYF.